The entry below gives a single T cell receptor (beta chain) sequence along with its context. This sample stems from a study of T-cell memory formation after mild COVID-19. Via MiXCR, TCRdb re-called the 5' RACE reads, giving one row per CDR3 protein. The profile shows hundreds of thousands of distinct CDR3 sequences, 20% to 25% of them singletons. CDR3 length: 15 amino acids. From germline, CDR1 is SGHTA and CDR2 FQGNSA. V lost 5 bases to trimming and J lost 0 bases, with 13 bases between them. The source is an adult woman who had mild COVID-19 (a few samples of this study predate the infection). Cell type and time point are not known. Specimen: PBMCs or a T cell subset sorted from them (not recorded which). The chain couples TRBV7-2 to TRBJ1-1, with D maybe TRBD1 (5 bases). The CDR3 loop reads CASSAWTSMNTEAFF. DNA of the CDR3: TGTGCCAGCAGCGCTTGGACAAGCATGAACACTGAAGCTTTCTTT.